The clone carrying this T cell receptor (beta chain) was seen more than once but under ten times. This entry belongs to a study of patients and donors after allogeneic stem cell transplantation. TCRdb re-derived calls from the RT-PCR reads in MiXCR, one entry per CDR3 protein. The data show fewer than 500,000 distinct CDR3 sequences, under 20% seen once. V dropped 5 bases and J dropped 4; count of bases not matched to a gene: 9. Germline CDR1 reads SEHNR; CDR2 reads FQNEAQ (reference sequence). CDR3 length: 15 residues. The V gene is TRBV7-9, the J gene TRBJ2-3; 7 bases line up with TRBD2. This clonotype was obtained from a human donor who was either an allogeneic HSCT recipient or a stem cell or donor lymphocyte infusion donor (not recorded which). It is not recorded whose cells these are; they may come from a transplant donor. Input material: blood, either unsorted or a sorted T cell fraction (not recorded which). CDR3 sequence (DNA): TGTGCCAGCAGCCGCAGACTAGCAGTGGCAGATACGCAGTATTTT. This codes for CASSRRLAVADTQYF.